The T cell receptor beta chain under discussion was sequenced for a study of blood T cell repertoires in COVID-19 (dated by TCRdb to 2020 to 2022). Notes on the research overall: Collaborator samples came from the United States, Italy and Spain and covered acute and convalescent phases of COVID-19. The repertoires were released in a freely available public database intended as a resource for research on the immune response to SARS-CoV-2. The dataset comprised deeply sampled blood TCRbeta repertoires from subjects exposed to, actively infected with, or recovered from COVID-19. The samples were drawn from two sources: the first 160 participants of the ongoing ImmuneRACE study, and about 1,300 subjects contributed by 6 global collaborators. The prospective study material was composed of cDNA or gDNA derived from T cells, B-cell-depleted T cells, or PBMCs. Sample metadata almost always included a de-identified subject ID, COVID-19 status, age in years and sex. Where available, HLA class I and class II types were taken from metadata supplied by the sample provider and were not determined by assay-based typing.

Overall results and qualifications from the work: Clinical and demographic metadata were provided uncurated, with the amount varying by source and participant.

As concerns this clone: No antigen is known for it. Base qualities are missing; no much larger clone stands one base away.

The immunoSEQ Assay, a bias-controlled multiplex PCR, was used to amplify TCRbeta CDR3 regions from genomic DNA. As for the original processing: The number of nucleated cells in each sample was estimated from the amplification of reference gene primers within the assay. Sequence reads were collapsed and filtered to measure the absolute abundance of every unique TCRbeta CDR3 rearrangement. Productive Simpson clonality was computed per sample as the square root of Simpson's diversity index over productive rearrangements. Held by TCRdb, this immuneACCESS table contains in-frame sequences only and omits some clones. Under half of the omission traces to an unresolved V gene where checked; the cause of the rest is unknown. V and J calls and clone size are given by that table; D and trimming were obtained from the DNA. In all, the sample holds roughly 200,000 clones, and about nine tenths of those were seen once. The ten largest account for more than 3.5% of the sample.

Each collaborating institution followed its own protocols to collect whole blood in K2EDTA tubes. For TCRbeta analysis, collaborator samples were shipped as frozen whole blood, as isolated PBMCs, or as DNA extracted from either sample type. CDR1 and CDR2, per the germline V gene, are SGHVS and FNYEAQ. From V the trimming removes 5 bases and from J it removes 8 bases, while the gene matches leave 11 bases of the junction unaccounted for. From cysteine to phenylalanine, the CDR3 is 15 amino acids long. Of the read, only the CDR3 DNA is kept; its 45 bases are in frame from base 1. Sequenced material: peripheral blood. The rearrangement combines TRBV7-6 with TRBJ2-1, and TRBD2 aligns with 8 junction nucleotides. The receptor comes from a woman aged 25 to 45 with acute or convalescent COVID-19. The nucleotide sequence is TGTGCCAGCAGCCAAATAGCGGGAATGGTCGATGAGCAGTTCTTC. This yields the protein CASSQIAGMVDEQFF. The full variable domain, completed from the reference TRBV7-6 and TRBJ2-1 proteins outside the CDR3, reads GAGVSQSPRYKVTKRGQDVALRCDPISGHVSLYWYRQALGQGPEFLTYFNYEAQQDKSGLPNDRFSAERPEGSISTLTIQRTEQRDSAMYRCASSQIAGMVDEQFFGPGTRLTVL.